The 20 T cell receptor beta chains reported below all come from one sample, sequenced in a study of CXCR3-negative and CXCR3-positive naive CD8 T cells. Via 5' RACE with UMI labels, TRB cDNA libraries were prepared. TCRdb reprocessed the 5' RACE reads; each CDR3 protein has one entry and no DNA is given. This repertoire includes 130,000 or so distinct CDR3 sequences. Sequenced input: naive CXCR3- CD8+ T cells from blood. The subset denotes: CD45RO-CCR7+CD27+CD95- naive CD8+ T cells lacking CXCR3 (TNR3-). These receptors were collected from a human donor in good health. Some clones in this sample may be carry-over from other donors' samples.

This rearrangement joins TRBV19 to TRBJ2-7; TCRdb proposes TRBD1, but this gene call is untestable without DNA. The CDR3 runs to 15 residues. The germline CDR1 and CDR2 sequences are LNHDA and SQIVND (reference sequence). CDR3 sequence: CASSSRGQGVYEQYF.

The rearrangement joins TRBV4-1 to TRBJ2-5; the TRBD2 assignment by TCRdb is unverifiable without DNA. CDR1 MGHRA and CDR2 YSYEKL come from the germline V gene. The CDR3 is made up of 14 amino acids. CDR3: CASSRLDFEETQYF.

CDR3 residues: CATSVGPNQPQHF. The chain uses TRBV15 and TRBJ1-5; the TRBD1 assignment by TCRdb is unverifiable without DNA. The germline CDR1 and CDR2 sequences are LNHNV and YYDKDF (reference sequence). This CDR3 spans 13 amino acids.

The chain has TRBV12-3 or TRBV12-4 and TRBJ1-1; TCRdb's D call of TRBD1 is untestable without DNA. This CDR3 is built from 15 residues. The CDR3 sequence: CASTSVQGLNTEAFF.

This rearrangement joins TRBV28 to TRBJ2-2; TCRdb outputs TRBD2, but without DNA this stays unchecked. The CDR3 is 14 residues long. Per the germline V gene, CDR1 is MDHEN and CDR2 is SYDVKM. The CDR3 region is CASSPAGYTGELFF.

This chain links TRBV29-1 with TRBJ2-3; TCRdb gives TRBD1 as the D gene, but with no DNA this cannot be confirmed. CDR1 is SQVTM, CDR2 ANQGSEA, per germline. This CDR3 spans 16 amino acids. This chain's CDR3 is CSVEIQGTIGTDTQYF.

V usage is TRBV12-3 or TRBV12-4 and J usage is TRBJ1-2; the TCRdb D gene call, TRBD1, has no DNA to confirm it. The length of the CDR3 is 15 residues. CDR3 sequence reads: CASSPPAAPNYGYTF.

The chain uses TRBV7-9 and TRBJ2-1; without DNA, the TCRdb call of TRBD1 cannot be checked. The CDR3 has 12 residues. CDR1 and CDR2 from the germline V gene are SEHNR and FQNEAQ (reference sequence). CDR3 sequence reads: CASTAQGGEQFF. Full variable domain (rest looked up from reference TRBV7-9 and TRBJ2-1): DTGVSQNPRHKITKRGQNVTFRCDPISEHNRLYWYRQTLGQGPEFLTYFQNEAQLEKSRLLSDRFSAERPKGSFSTLEIQRTEQGDSAMYLCASTAQGGEQFFGPGTRLTVL.

The chain joins TRBV7-9 to TRBJ2-2. This CDR3 is 14 amino acids long. Germline V gives CDR1 SEHNR, CDR2 FQNEAQ (reference sequence). CDR3 region: CASSLAGVTGELFF.

V is TRBV6-6 and J is TRBJ2-1; TCRdb's D gene call, TRBD1, goes unchecked for lack of DNA. This CDR3 has 18 residues. From germline, CDR1 is MNHNY and CDR2 SVGAGI (reference sequence). The CDR3: CASSYELGEQGEDNEQFF.

V gene TRBV20-1 combines with J gene TRBJ1-1. The CDR3 is 14 amino acids. Germline lookup yields CDR1 DFQATT and CDR2 SNEGSKA (reference sequence). The chain's CDR3 is CSARPSTANTEAFF.

The rearrangement joins TRBV11-2 to TRBJ2-2. The CDR3 has 13 residues. Germline V CDR1 and CDR2: SGHAT, FQNNGV. This CDR3 reads CASSAPYTGELFF.

The chain is built from TRBV2 and TRBJ2-2; TCRdb selects TRBD1, and the lack of DNA leaves this call unchecked. This CDR3 spans 17 amino acids. Germline loops: CDR1 SNHLY, CDR2 FYNNEI. This CDR3 is CASGKVGADANTGELFF.

The chain is built from TRBV12-3 or TRBV12-4 and TRBJ1-2; TCRdb's D gene call, TRBD1, goes unchecked for lack of DNA. The CDR3 sequence is 17 residues long. The CDR3 spells CASSLSGGELRNYGHTF.

This chain uses TRBV28 with TRBJ2-7. Germline CDR1 reads MDHEN; CDR2 reads SYDVKM. CDR3 length equals 13 residues. The CDR3 is CASSLSGFNEQYF.

The chain has TRBV20-1 and TRBJ2-5. The germline gives CDR1 DFQATT, CDR2 SNEGSKA (reference sequence). The CDR3 contains 13 residues. The CDR3: CSATTVLQETQYF.

This chain joins TRBV7-2 and TRBJ2-7. Germline V gene lookup returns CDR1 SGHTA and CDR2 FQGNSA. There are 13 residues in the CDR3. The CDR3 is CASSASRLYEQYF. Supplemented by reference TRBV7-2 and TRBJ2-7, the full variable domain reads GAGVSQSPSNKVTEKGKDVELRCDPISGHTALYWYRQSLGQGLEFLIYFQGNSAPDKSGLPSDRFSAERTGGSVSTLTIQRTQQEDSAVYLCASSASRLYEQYFGPGTRLTVT.

The chain joins TRBV5-6 to TRBJ2-5. This CDR3 region has 15 residues. CDR1 and CDR2 (germline): SGHDT, YYEEEE. CDR3 amino acids: CASSLGSFQGETQYF.

The CDR3 loop reads CASSLWLAENTEAFF. V gene TRBV7-9 combines with J gene TRBJ1-1. Germline V lookup: CDR1 SEHNR, CDR2 FQNEAQ (reference sequence). CDR3 length: 15 residues. Drawing the rest from reference TRBV7-9 and TRBJ1-1, the complete variable domain is DTGVSQNPRHKITKRGQNVTFRCDPISEHNRLYWYRQTLGQGPEFLTYFQNEAQLEKSRLLSDRFSAERPKGSFSTLEIQRTEQGDSAMYLCASSLWLAENTEAFFGQGTRLTVV.

The chain is built from TRBV7-2 and TRBJ2-3; the D call from TCRdb, TRBD2, cannot be confirmed without DNA. This CDR3 is built from 16 residues. From germline, CDR1 is SGHTA and CDR2 FQGNSA. CDR3 region: CASSERVSGVGDTQYF. The complete variable domain, with remaining parts taken from reference TRBV7-2 and TRBJ2-3, reads GAGVSQSPSNKVTEKGKDVELRCDPISGHTALYWYRQSLGQGLEFLIYFQGNSAPDKSGLPSDRFSAERTGGSVSTLTIQRTQQEDSAVYLCASSERVSGVGDTQYFGPGTRLTVL.